A selection of T cell receptor beta chains follows, all from one sample in a study of blood T cells in healthy people across ages. TCRdb called the 5' RACE reads again in MiXCR, with one record for every CDR3 protein. Counted here are roughly 680,000 distinct CDR3 sequences, about 50% occurring once; the ten biggest clones make up roughly 13%. Sequencing was carried out using blood. These TCRs come from a woman of 80 years or more in good health. The CDR3 runs from the conserved cysteine through the conserved F or W. The D gene is left open where the match is weak. For some rows the clone size is stated as once, few or many, or as a class when expanded; others skip it.

clone size	J gene	V gene	D gene	CDR3 protein	CDR3 DNA
-	TRBJ2-7	TRBV20-1	TRBD1	CSARVATTGATYNEQYF	TGCAGTGCTAGAGTCGCTACTACAGGGGCGACTTACAATGAGCAGTACTTC
once	TRBJ2-7	TRBV20-1	-	CSARVQGSSYEQYF	TGCAGTGCTAGAGTGCAGGGGAGCTCCTACGAGCAGTACTTC
few	TRBJ2-3	TRBV24-1	-	CATSGWETDTQYF	TGTGCCACCAGTGGCTGGGAAACAGATACGCAGTATTTT
few	TRBJ2-1	TRBV27	TRBD1	CASSPGQGHSYNEQFF	TGTGCCAGCAGCCCGGGACAGGGACACTCCTACAATGAGCAGTTCTTC
-	TRBJ1-2	TRBV10-3	-	CAISDGGYGYTF	TGTGCCATCAGTGACGGGGGATATGGCTACACCTTC
-	TRBJ2-3	TRBV20-1	-	CSARDYERAGTDTQYF	TGCAGTGCTAGAGATTATGAACGAGCGGGCACAGATACGCAGTATTTT
few	TRBJ2-2	TRBV12-3/TRBV12-4	-	CASSPTRRWTGELFF	TGTGCCAGCAGTCCCACTAGACGGTGGACCGGGGAGCTGTTTTTT
-	TRBJ2-5	TRBV9	-	CASSVDGVQETQYF	TGTGCCAGCAGCGTAGATGGAGTACAAGAGACCCAGTACTTC
-	TRBJ2-7	TRBV30	TRBD2	CACQTSGVSYEQYF	TGTGCCTGCCAGACTAGCGGGGTCTCCTACGAGCAGTACTTC
-	TRBJ2-1	TRBV2	TRBD2	CASTREVNDNVQFF	TGTGCCAGCACTCGGGAGGTGAACGACAATGTGCAGTTCTTC
many	TRBJ1-2	TRBV20-1	-	CSARLQGRGYGYTF	TGCAGTGCTAGACTGCAGGGGCGCGGCTATGGCTACACCTTC
-	TRBJ2-2	TRBV20-1	-	CSARVPVSPTGELFF	TGCAGTGCTAGAGTCCCGGTCTCCCCCACCGGGGAGCTGTTTTTT
-	TRBJ2-2	TRBV10-3	-	CAISRGGPAGELFF	TGTGCCATCAGCAGAGGGGGACCAGCCGGGGAGCTGTTTTTT
once	TRBJ2-1	TRBV5-6	-	CASSFGPTEHNEQFF	TGTGCCAGCAGCTTCGGCCCGACTGAGCACAATGAGCAGTTCTTC
few	TRBJ2-1	TRBV10-1	-	CASSEKRVANEQFF	TGCGCCAGCAGTGAGAAAAGGGTGGCCAATGAGCAGTTCTTC
-	TRBJ1-5	TRBV9	-	CASSVATTGGNQPQHF	TGTGCCAGCAGCGTAGCTACGACAGGAGGCAATCAGCCCCAGCATTTT
few	TRBJ1-1	TRBV29-1	-	CSAAGQGVTEAFF	TGCAGCGCGGCAGGGCAAGGCGTCACTGAAGCTTTCTTT
-	TRBJ2-6	TRBV3-1	-	CASSVLKSSGANGLTF	TGTGCCAGCAGCGTACTTAAAAGCTCTGGGGCCAACGGCCTGACTTTC
-	TRBJ2-7	TRBV6-1	TRBD1	CACARDRAYEQYF	TGTGCCTGCGCCCGGGACAGAGCCTACGAGCAGTACTTC
-	TRBJ1-2	TRBV10-3	TRBD1	CAISDSSRDSNYGYTF	TGTGCCATCAGTGATTCGTCCCGGGACAGTAACTATGGCTACACCTTC
-	TRBJ2-7	TRBV27	-	CASTGGDDEQYF	TGTGCCAGCACGGGGGGCGACGACGAGCAGTACTTC
-	TRBJ2-5	TRBV10-3	TRBD2	CAISGGGGAQETQYF	TGTGCCATCAGTGGCGGCGGGGGGGCCCAAGAGACCCAGTACTTC
few	TRBJ2-2	TRBV5-1	-	CASSLFRVNTGELFF	TGCGCCAGCAGCTTGTTCAGGGTGAACACCGGGGAGCTGTTTTTT
-	TRBJ1-2	TRBV6-1	TRBD1	CASSEAQGASGYTF	TGTGCCAGCAGTGAAGCGCAGGGGGCGAGTGGCTACACCTTC
few	TRBJ2-7	TRBV4-1	-	CASSPSQIDYEQYF	TGCGCCAGCAGCCCGTCACAGATAGACTACGAGCAGTACTTC
-	TRBJ2-7	TRBV6-5	TRBD1	CASSAGTGRGQYF	TGTGCCAGCAGTGCCGGGACAGGTAGGGGGCAGTACTTC
-	TRBJ2-6	TRBV3-1	-	CASSQDTSGANVLTF	TGTGCCAGCAGCCAAGACACCTCTGGGGCCAACGTCCTGACTTTC
many	TRBJ2-1	TRBV12-3/TRBV12-4	-	CATSRGGEYNEQFF	TGTGCCACCTCGAGGGGGGGCGAATACAATGAGCAGTTCTTC
few	TRBJ1-5	TRBV27	TRBD1	CASSLSPDRFNQPQHF	TGTGCCAGCAGTTTATCGCCGGACAGGTTCAATCAGCCCCAGCATTTT
few	TRBJ2-1	TRBV11-1	TRBD2	CASSRGGTRDIEQFF	TGTGCCAGCAGCCGGGGGGGGACTAGAGACATTGAGCAGTTCTTC
-	TRBJ2-3	TRBV12-3/TRBV12-4	TRBD1	CASSFKGQATDTQYF	TGTGCCAGCAGTTTTAAGGGACAGGCCACAGATACGCAGTATTTT
-	TRBJ2-5	TRBV10-3	-	CAISVGSQETQYF	TGTGCCATCAGTGTAGGTTCTCAAGAGACCCAGTACTTC